This T cell receptor beta chain was captured in a study of T cell responses to AZD1222 COVID-19 vaccine. Here immunoSEQ multiplex PCR was the method, and the copy in TCRdb shows in-frame clones only, minus some. The sample contains around 200,000 clones, 85% to 95% of which appear only once. Worth noting for this clone: Its antigen remains unidentified.

Germline V gives CDR1 KGHSH, CDR2 LQKENI. CDR3 length: 15 amino acids. V lost 1 base and J 0 bases, leaving 7 bases between the germline ends. General study results and limits: Targets within unmutated variant regions were reportedly found for nearly half of spike-specific TCRs.

The rearrangement joins TRBV18 to TRBJ1-5; the D is unclear. Material: peripheral blood, obtained on day 0 of AZD1222 vaccination. The clonotype was recovered from an adult in good health. CDR3 sequence (DNA): TGTGCCAGCTCACCACGACTCGATAGCAATCAGCCCCAGCATTTT. Encoded protein: CASSPRLDSNQPQHF.